This record covers a single T cell receptor beta chain. Its target is unknown. TCRdb analysed the reads with MiXCR anew, one entry per CDR3 protein. The sample lists about 400,000 distinct CDR3 sequences, roughly 36% occurring once. These data come from a study of T cell repertoires in cytomegalovirus infection. With 0 bases clipped from V and 2 bases from J, the junction kept 2 bases outside the gene matches. Germline lookup yields CDR1 SEHNR and CDR2 FQNEAQ (reference sequence). The CDR3 is 16 amino acids. This sequence joins TRBV7-9 and TRBJ1-3, with 9 bases aligning to TRBD1. The sequence was obtained from a human donor in good health (CMV status not recorded). Some clones in this sample may be carry-over from other donors' samples. The sample here was cultured PBMCs, taken from culture after CMV antigen stimulation. The CDR3 bases are TGTGCCAGCAGCTTAGCCGGGACAGGGCCTGGAAACACCATATATTTT. Protein sequence: CASSLAGTGPGNTIYF.